The clone carrying this T cell receptor beta chain was seen once. Profiling relied on immunoSEQ multiplex PCR, and the TCRdb table lists in-frame clones only, not all of them. Of about 120,000 clones listed, 80% to 90% are singletons. The sample is drawn from a study of T cell responses to AZD1222 COVID-19 vaccine. From germline, CDR1 is LGHNA and CDR2 YSLEER. Deletions cut 0 bases from V and 11 bases from J, with 17 bases between. CDR3 length: 14 amino acids. This receptor was taken from an adult who received the AZD1222 COVID-19 vaccine. The sample was peripheral blood, taken 28 days after the second AZD1222 dose. This chain joins TRBV4-3 and TRBJ2-7; D unresolved. The CDR3 coding sequence is TGCGCCAGCAGCCAAGATCGGCTTCATCTTGGTAAGTACTTC. Its protein product is CASSQDRLHLGKYF.